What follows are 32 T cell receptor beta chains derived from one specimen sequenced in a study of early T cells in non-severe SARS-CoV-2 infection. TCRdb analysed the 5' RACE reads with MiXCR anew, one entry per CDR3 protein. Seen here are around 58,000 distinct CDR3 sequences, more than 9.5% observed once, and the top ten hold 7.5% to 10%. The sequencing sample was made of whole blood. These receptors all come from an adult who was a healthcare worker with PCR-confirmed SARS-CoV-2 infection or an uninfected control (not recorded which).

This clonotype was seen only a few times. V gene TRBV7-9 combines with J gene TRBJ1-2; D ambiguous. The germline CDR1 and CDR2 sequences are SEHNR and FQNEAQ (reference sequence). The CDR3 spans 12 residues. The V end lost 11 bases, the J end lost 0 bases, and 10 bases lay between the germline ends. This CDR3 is CAGSGSNYGYTF. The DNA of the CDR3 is TGTGCCGGGAGTGGGTCTAACTATGGCTACACCTTC.

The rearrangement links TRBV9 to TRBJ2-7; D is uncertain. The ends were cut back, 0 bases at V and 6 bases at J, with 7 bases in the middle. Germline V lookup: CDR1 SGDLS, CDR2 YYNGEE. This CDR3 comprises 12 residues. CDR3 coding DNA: TGTGCCAGCAGCGTAGATGTGGGCGAGCAGTACTTC. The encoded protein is CASSVDVGEQYF. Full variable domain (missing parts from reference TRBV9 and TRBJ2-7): DSGVTQTPKHLITATGQRVTLRCSPRSGDLSVYWYQQSLDQGLQFLIQYYNGEERAKGNILERFSAQQFPDLHSELNLSSLELGDSALYFCASSVDVGEQYFGPGTRLTVT.

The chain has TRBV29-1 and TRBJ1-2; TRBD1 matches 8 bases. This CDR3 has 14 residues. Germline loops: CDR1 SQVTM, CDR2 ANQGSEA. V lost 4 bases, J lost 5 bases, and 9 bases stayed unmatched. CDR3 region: CSVADGQGGYGYTF. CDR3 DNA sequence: TGCAGCGTTGCAGACGGACAGGGCGGGTATGGCTACACCTTC. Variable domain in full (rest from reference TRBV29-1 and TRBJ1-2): SAVISQKPSRDICQRGTSLTIQCQVDSQVTMMFWYRQQPGQSLTLIATANQGSEATYESGFVIDKFPISRPNLTFSTLTVSNMSPEDSSIYLCSVADGQGGYGYTFGSGTRLTVV.

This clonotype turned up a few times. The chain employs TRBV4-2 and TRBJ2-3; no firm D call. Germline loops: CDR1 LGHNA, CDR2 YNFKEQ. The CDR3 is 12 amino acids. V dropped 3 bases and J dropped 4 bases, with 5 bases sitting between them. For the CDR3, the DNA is TGTGCCAGCAGCCATGAAGCAGATACGCAGTATTTT. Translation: CASSHEADTQYF.

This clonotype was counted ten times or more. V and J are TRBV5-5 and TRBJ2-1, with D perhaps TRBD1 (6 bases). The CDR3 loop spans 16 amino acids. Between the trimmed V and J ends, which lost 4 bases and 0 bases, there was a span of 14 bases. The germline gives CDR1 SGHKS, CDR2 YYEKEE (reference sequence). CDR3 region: CASSINRVNSYNEQFF. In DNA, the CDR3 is TGTGCCAGCAGCATAAACAGGGTAAACTCCTACAATGAGCAGTTCTTC. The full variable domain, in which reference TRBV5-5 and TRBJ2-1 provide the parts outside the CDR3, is DAGVTQSPTHLIKTRGQQVTLRCSPISGHKSVSWYQQVLGQGPQFIFQYYEKEERGRGNFPDRFSARQFPNYSSELNVNALLLGDSALYLCASSINRVNSYNEQFFGPGTRLTVL.

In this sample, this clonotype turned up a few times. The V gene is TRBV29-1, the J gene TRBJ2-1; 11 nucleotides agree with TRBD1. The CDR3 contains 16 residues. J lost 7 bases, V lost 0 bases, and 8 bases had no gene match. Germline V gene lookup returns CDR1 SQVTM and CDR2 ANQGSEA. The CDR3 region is CSVEDPGTGGMNEQFF. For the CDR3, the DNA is TGCAGCGTTGAAGACCCCGGGACAGGGGGGATGAATGAGCAGTTCTTC.

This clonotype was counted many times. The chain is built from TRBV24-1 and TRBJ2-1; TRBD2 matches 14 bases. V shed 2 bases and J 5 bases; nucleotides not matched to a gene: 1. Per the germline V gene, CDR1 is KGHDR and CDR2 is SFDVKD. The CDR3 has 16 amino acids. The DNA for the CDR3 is TGTGCCACCAGTGATTCGGGACTAGCGGGGGACAATGAGCAGTTCTTC. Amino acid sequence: CATSDSGLAGDNEQFF.

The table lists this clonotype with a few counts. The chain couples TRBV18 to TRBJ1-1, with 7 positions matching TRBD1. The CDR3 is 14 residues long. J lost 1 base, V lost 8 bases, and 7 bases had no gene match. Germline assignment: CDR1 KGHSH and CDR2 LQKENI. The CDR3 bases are TGTGCCAGCGCCCGACAGGGCGGGAACACTGAAGCTTTCTTT. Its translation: CASARQGGNTEAFF.

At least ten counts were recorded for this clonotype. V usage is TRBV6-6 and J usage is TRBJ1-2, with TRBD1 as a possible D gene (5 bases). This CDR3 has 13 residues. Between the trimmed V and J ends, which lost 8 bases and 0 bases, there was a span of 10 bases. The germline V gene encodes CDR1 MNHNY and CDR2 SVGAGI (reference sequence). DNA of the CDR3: TGTGCCAGCCTGACAGCCACTAACTATGGCTACACCTTC. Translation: CASLTATNYGYTF.

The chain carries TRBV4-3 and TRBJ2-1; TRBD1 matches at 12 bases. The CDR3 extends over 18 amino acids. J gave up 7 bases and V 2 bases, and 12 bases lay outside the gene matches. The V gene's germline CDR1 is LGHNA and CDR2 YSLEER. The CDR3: CASSQHRPGTGGRNEQFF. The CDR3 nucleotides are TGCGCCAGCAGCCAACACCGCCCCGGGACAGGGGGCAGAAATGAGCAGTTCTTC.

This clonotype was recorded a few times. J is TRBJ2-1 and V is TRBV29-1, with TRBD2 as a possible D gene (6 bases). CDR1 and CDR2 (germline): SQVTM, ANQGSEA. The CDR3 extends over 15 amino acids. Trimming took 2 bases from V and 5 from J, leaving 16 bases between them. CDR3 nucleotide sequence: TGCAGCGTTGAAAGCGTGGGCGGGACCAACAATGAGCAGTTCTTC. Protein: CSVESVGGTNNEQFF.

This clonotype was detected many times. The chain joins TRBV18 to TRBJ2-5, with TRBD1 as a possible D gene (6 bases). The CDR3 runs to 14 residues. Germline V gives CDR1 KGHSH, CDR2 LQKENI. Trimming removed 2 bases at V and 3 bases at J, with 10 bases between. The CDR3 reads CASSPSAGEETQYF. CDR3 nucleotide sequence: TGTGCCAGCTCACCATCGGCAGGGGAAGAGACCCAGTACTTC.

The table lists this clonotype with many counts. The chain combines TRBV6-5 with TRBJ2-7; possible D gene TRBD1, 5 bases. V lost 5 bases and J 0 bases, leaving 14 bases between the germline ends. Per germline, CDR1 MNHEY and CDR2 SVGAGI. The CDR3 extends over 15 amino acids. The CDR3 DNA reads TGTGCCAGCAGTCAAGGACACCCGAGCTCCTACGAGCAGTACTTC. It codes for CASSQGHPSSYEQYF.

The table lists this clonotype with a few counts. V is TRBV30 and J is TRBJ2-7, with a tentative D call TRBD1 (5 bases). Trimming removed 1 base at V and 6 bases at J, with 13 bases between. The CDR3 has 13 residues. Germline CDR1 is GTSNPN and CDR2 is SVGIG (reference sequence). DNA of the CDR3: TGTGCCTGGAGTGGGGGCATTGGTTCCGAGCAGTACTTC. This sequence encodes CAWSGGIGSEQYF.

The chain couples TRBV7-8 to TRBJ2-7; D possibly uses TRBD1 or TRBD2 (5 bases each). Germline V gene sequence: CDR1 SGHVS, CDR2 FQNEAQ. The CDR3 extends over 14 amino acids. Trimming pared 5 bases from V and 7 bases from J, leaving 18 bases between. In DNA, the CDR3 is TGTGCCAGCAGCCCACCGGGACGGGTCCTGGAGCAGTACTTC. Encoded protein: CASSPPGRVLEQYF.

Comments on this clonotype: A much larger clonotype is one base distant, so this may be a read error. The CDR3 reads CASSGQGIHEQYF. CDR3 DNA sequence: TGTGCCAGCAGTGGACAGGGAATCCACGAGCAGTACTTC. This sequence joins TRBV11-2 and TRBJ2-7, with TRBD1 matching 8 bases. V was pared by 6 bases and J by 5 bases, with 6 bases of the junction left unmatched. Germline V gene sequence: CDR1 SGHAT, CDR2 FQNNGV. The CDR3 extends over 13 amino acids.

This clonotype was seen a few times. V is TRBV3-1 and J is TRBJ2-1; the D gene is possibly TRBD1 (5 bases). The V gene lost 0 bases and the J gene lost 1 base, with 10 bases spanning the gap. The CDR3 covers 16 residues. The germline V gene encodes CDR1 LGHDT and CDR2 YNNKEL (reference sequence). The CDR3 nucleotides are TGTGCCAGCAGCCAAGATAGGGGAAGGTCCTACAATGAGCAGTTCTTC. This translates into CASSQDRGRSYNEQFF.

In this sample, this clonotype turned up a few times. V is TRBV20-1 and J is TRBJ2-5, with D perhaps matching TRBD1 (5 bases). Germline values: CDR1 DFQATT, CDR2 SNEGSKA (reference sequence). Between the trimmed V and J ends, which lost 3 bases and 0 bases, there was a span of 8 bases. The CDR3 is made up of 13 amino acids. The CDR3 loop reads CSARGPNQETQYF. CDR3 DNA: TGCAGTGCTAGGGGGCCTAACCAAGAGACCCAGTACTTC.

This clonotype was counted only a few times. For the CDR3, the DNA is TGTGCCAGCAGTTACAAGGAAACAGGCCTAATCCAAGAGACCCAGTACTTC. Protein sequence: CASSYKETGLIQETQYF. The chain links TRBV6-8 to TRBJ2-5; weak D call: TRBD1 (5 bases). The V end was cut by 2 bases, the J end by 1 base, with 17 bases between. CDR1 is MNHGY and CDR2 is SAAAGT in the germline V gene. This CDR3 spans 17 amino acids.

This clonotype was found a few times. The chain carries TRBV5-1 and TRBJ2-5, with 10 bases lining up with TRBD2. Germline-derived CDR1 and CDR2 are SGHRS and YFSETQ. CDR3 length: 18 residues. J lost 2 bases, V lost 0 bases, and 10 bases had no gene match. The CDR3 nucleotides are TGCGCCAGCAGCTTGGGGGCTAGCGGGAGAGGAGGACAAGAGACCCAGTACTTC. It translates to CASSLGASGRGGQETQYF.

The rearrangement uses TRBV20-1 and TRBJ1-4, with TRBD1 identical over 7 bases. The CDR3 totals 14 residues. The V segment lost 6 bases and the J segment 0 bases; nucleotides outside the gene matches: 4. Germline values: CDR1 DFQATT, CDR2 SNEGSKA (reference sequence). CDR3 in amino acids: CSAGDSATNEKLFF. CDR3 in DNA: TGCAGTGCGGGGGACAGTGCAACTAATGAAAAACTGTTTTTT.

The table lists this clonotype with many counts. The CDR3 protein is CASSSGDVKAFF. CDR3 nucleotides: TGCGCCAGCAGCTCGGGGGACGTCAAAGCTTTCTTT. V gene TRBV5-1 combines with J gene TRBJ1-1, with D possibly matching TRBD1 (5 bases). The ends were cut back, 3 bases at V and 9 bases at J, with 12 bases in the middle. Germline lookup yields CDR1 SGHRS and CDR2 YFSETQ. CDR3 length: 12 residues.

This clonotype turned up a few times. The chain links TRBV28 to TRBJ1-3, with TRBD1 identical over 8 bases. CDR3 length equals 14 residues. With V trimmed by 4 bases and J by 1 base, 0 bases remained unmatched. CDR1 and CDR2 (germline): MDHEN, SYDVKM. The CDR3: CASSWTGSGNTIYF. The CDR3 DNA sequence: TGTGCCAGCAGTTGGACAGGGTCTGGAAACACCATATATTTT.

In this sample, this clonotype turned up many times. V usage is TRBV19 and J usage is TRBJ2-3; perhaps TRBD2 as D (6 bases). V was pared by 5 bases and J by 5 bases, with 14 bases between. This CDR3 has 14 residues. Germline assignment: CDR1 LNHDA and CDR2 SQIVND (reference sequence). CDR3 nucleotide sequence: TGTGCCAGTAGTTCGGAGGGAGTGGTAGATACGCAGTATTTT. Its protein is CASSSEGVVDTQYF.

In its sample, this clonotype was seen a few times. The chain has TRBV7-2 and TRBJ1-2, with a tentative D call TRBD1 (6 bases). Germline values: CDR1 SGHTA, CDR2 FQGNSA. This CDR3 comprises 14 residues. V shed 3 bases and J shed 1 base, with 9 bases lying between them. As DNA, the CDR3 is TGTGCCAGCAGCTTCCGGACAGATAACTATGGCTACACCTTC. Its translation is CASSFRTDNYGYTF.

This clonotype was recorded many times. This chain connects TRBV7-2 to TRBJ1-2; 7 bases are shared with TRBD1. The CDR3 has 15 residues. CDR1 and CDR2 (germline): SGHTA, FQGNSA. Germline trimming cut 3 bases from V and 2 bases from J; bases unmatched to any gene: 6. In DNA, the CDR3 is TGTGCCAGCAGCTTTCGGGACAGACGAAACTATGGCTACACCTTC. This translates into CASSFRDRRNYGYTF. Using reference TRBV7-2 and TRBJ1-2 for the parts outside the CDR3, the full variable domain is GAGVSQSPSNKVTEKGKDVELRCDPISGHTALYWYRQSLGQGLEFLIYFQGNSAPDKSGLPSDRFSAERTGGSVSTLTIQRTQQEDSAVYLCASSFRDRRNYGYTFGSGTRLTVV.

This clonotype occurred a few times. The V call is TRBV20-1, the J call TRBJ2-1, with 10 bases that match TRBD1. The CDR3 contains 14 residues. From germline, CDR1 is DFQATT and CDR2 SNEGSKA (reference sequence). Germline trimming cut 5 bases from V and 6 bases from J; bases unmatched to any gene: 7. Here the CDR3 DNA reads TGCAGTGCTCCACGGGACAGGGGAGTCAATGAGCAGTTCTTC. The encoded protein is CSAPRDRGVNEQFF.

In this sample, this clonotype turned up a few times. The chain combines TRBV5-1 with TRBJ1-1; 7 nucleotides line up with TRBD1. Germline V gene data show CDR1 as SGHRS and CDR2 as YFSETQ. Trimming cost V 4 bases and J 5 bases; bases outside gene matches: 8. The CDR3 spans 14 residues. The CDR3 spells CASSLEQGTTEAFF. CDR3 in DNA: TGCGCCAGCAGCCTGGAACAGGGGACAACTGAAGCTTTCTTT. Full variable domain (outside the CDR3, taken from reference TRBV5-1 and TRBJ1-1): KAGVTQTPRYLIKTRGQQVTLSCSPISGHRSVSWYQQTPGQGLQFLFEYFSETQRNKGNFPGRFSGRQFSNSRSEMNVSTLELGDSALYLCASSLEQGTTEAFFGQGTRLTVV.

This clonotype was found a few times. The DNA for the CDR3 is TGCAGCGTGCTTGGGGCTCACACCGGGGAGCTGTTTTTT. Translating it yields CSVLGAHTGELFF. This chain uses TRBV29-1 with TRBJ2-2; a weak D match, TRBD1 (5 bases). Germline CDR1 reads SQVTM; CDR2 reads ANQGSEA. Trimming pared 6 bases from V and 3 bases from J, leaving 11 bases between. This CDR3 region has 13 residues.

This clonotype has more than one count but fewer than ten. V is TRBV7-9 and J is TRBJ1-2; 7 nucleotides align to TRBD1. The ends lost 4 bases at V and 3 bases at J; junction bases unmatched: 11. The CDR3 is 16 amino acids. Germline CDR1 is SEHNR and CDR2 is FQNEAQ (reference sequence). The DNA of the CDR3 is TGTGCCAGCAGCTCCAGCCTGTCCGGGACAGACTATGGCTACACCTTC. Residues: CASSSSLSGTDYGYTF.

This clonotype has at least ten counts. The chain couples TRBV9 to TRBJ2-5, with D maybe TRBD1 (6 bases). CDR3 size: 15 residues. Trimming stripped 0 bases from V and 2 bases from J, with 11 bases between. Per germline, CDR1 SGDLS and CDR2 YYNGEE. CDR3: CASSVEPGAQETQYF. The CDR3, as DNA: TGTGCCAGCAGCGTAGAGCCAGGGGCGCAAGAGACCCAGTACTTC. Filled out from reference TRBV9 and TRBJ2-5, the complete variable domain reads DSGVTQTPKHLITATGQRVTLRCSPRSGDLSVYWYQQSLDQGLQFLIQYYNGEERAKGNILERFSAQQFPDLHSELNLSSLELGDSALYFCASSVEPGAQETQYFGPGTRLLVL.

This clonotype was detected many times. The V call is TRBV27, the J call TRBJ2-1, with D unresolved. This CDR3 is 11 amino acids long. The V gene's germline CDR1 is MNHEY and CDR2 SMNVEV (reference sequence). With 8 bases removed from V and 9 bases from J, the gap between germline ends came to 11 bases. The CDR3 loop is CASVHVSEQFF. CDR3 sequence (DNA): TGTGCCAGCGTACACGTCAGTGAGCAGTTCTTC.